The rows below give T cell receptor beta chains drawn from one sample of a study of T-cell memory formation after mild COVID-19. TCRdb re-derived calls from the 5' RACE reads in MiXCR, one entry per CDR3 protein. The data hold roughly 200,000 distinct CDR3 sequences, with 20% to 25% observed a single time. Sequenced material: PBMCs or a T cell subset sorted from them (not recorded which). The receptors were gathered from an adult woman who had mild COVID-19 (a few samples of this study predate the infection). Cell type and time point are not known. Both conserved end residues are part of each CDR3. The D gene is left open where the match is weak. Size values are once, few and many counts, or a class for expanded clones, and some rows have none.

d_gene,abundance,v_gene,j_gene,CDR3aa,CDR3nt
NA,few,TRBV7-9,TRBJ1-6,CASSPVSGDLNSPLHF,TGTGCCAGCAGCCCCGTCTCGGGGGACCTTAATTCACCCCTCCACTTT
NA,NA,TRBV14,TRBJ2-3,CASSQQWVPTDTQYF,TGTGCCAGCAGCCAACAGTGGGTGCCCACAGATACGCAGTATTTT
NA,few,TRBV20-1,TRBJ2-5,CSARDGGQGLRGQETQYF,TGCAGTGCTAGAGACGGTGGTCAGGGGCTCCGGGGGCAAGAGACCCAGTACTTC
NA,NA,TRBV7-2,TRBJ1-1,CASSLVPGSGTEAFF,TGTGCCAGCAGCTTAGTACCGGGATCGGGCACTGAAGCTTTCTTT
TRBD1,NA,TRBV28,TRBJ1-1,CASSFAGGYTEAFF,TGTGCCAGCAGTTTTGCAGGGGGCTACACTGAAGCTTTCTTT
NA,few,TRBV20-1,TRBJ1-5,CSARKAGEGNQPQHF,TGCAGTGCTAGAAAGGCAGGGGAGGGCAATCAGCCCCAGCATTTT
NA,few,TRBV15,TRBJ2-3,CATSRDAVSDTQYF,TGTGCCACCAGCAGAGACGCGGTTTCCGATACGCAGTATTTT
TRBD1,NA,TRBV9,TRBJ2-7,CASSVASGGYEQYF,TGTGCCAGCAGCGTAGCTTCAGGGGGCTACGAGCAGTACTTC
NA,few,TRBV4-1,TRBJ2-7,CASSQVTRDSAYEQYF,TGCGCCAGCAGCCAAGTCACCCGAGACAGCGCTTACGAGCAGTACTTC
NA,NA,TRBV29-1,TRBJ2-1,CSVEDGYEQFF,TGCAGCGTTGAAGACGGGTACGAGCAGTTCTTC
TRBD2,NA,TRBV6-5,TRBJ2-7,CASGWGGSSYEQYF,TGTGCCAGCGGCTGGGGGGGGAGCTCCTACGAGCAGTACTTC
NA,NA,TRBV30,TRBJ2-7,CAWSTLTESYEQYF,TGTGCCTGGAGTACGCTAACGGAGTCCTACGAGCAGTACTTC
NA,few,TRBV9,TRBJ1-1,CASSVEGVGYTEAFF,TGTGCCAGCAGCGTAGAGGGGGTCGGTTACACTGAAGCTTTCTTT
TRBD2,few,TRBV7-8,TRBJ2-3,CASSTGTSGTDTQYF,TGTGCCAGCAGCACCGGGACTAGCGGCACAGATACGCAGTATTTT
NA,few,TRBV9,TRBJ2-7,CASSAADPYEQYF,TGTGCCAGCAGCGCCGCAGACCCCTACGAGCAGTACTTC
NA,few,TRBV7-9,TRBJ1-1,CASSLGGARAEAFF,TGTGCCAGCAGCTTAGGTGGGGCCCGGGCTGAAGCTTTCTTT
NA,few,TRBV20-1,TRBJ2-5,CSVPSPVRETQYF,TGCAGTGTTCCTTCTCCCGTCCGAGAGACCCAGTACTTC
NA,few,TRBV23-1,TRBJ2-1,CASSHYKRRSTHEQFF,TGCGCCAGCAGTCATTACAAGAGGCGCTCGACCCATGAGCAGTTCTTC
TRBD1,NA,TRBV20-1,TRBJ1-2,CSAELRKGQGVTGGYTF,TGCAGTGCCGAGTTGCGGAAGGGACAGGGGGTAACGGGAGGCTACACCTTC
NA,few,TRBV12-3/TRBV12-4,TRBJ2-5,CASSLTQGLGETQYF,TGTGCCAGCAGTCTTACTCAGGGGCTTGGGGAGACCCAGTACTTC
NA,NA,TRBV14,TRBJ1-1,CASSQFSEAFF,TGTGCCAGCAGCCAATTCTCAGAAGCTTTCTTT
NA,NA,TRBV7-3,TRBJ2-5,CASSLRQGKQETQYF,TGTGCCAGCAGCTTAAGGCAGGGGAAACAAGAGACCCAGTACTTC
NA,few,TRBV19,TRBJ2-1,CASSIRQGNEQFF,TGTGCCAGTAGTATCAGGCAGGGCAATGAGCAGTTCTTC
NA,few,TRBV11-2,TRBJ2-7,CASSPAPATEGVYEQYF,TGTGCCAGCAGCCCTGCCCCCGCGACAGAGGGAGTCTACGAGCAGTACTTC
TRBD1,NA,TRBV11-1,TRBJ2-3,CASSLPRTGRADTQYF,TGTGCCAGCAGCTTACCCCGGACAGGACGGGCAGATACGCAGTATTTT
NA,few,TRBV5-6,TRBJ2-1,CASSLEAGLNEQFF,TGTGCCAGCAGCCTGGAGGCAGGTTTGAATGAGCAGTTCTTC
NA,few,TRBV5-1,TRBJ1-1,CASSGTGVDTEAFF,TGCGCCAGCAGCGGGACGGGGGTCGACACTGAAGCTTTCTTT
NA,NA,TRBV6-5,TRBJ2-1,CASSLRSGANYNEQFF,TGTGCCAGCAGTTTGCGGTCAGGGGCGAATTACAATGAGCAGTTCTTC
NA,NA,TRBV4-3,TRBJ1-3,CASSQSSSGNTIYF,TGCGCCAGCAGCCAAAGCAGCTCTGGAAACACCATATATTTT
NA,NA,TRBV12-3/TRBV12-4,TRBJ1-5,CATADAWDQPQHF,TGTGCCACCGCGGATGCCTGGGATCAGCCCCAGCATTTT
NA,NA,TRBV19,TRBJ2-2,CATVGGTPGTGELFF,TGTGCCACCGTCGGCGGGACGCCGGGGACCGGGGAGCTGTTTTTT
NA,NA,TRBV3-1,TRBJ2-2,CASSQGYGELFF,TGTGCCAGCAGCCAAGGGTACGGGGAGCTGTTTTTT
NA,few,TRBV12-3/TRBV12-4,TRBJ2-1,CASSLSPLGQFF,TGTGCCAGCAGTTTATCCCCTCTCGGTCAGTTCTTC
NA,few,TRBV5-1,TRBJ1-6,CASRSRNSPLHF,TGCGCCAGCAGAAGCCGAAATTCACCCCTCCACTTT
TRBD1,NA,TRBV18,TRBJ2-3,CASSPRDRDTQYF,TGTGCCAGCTCACCCCGGGACAGGGATACGCAGTATTTT
NA,NA,TRBV7-3,TRBJ2-1,CASSPRQNQRYNEQFF,TGTGCCAGCAGCCCGAGACAAAATCAACGATACAATGAGCAGTTCTTC
TRBD2,few,TRBV24-1,TRBJ2-1,CATRGLAGNEQFF,TGTGCCACCAGGGGACTAGCGGGGAATGAGCAGTTCTTC
NA,few,TRBV4-3,TRBJ2-1,CASSQDIGTRRYNEQFF,TGCGCCAGCAGCCAAGATATTGGGACACGTCGCTACAATGAGCAGTTCTTC
NA,NA,TRBV4-1,TRBJ1-3,CASSQEYRAGNTIYF,TGCGCCAGCAGCCAAGAATACAGGGCTGGAAACACCATATATTTT
NA,many,TRBV20-1,TRBJ1-1,CSASLNTEAFF,TGCAGTGCTAGCCTGAACACTGAAGCTTTCTTT
NA,few,TRBV6-2/TRBV6-3,TRBJ2-1,CASSSRWEQFF,TGTGCCAGCAGTTCCCGGTGGGAGCAGTTCTTC
NA,few,TRBV7-9,TRBJ1-3,CASTPPVLTGNTIYF,TGTGCCAGCACCCCTCCGGTTCTTACTGGAAACACCATATATTTT
NA,few,TRBV4-3,TRBJ2-7,CASSQDWDSASYEQYF,TGCGCCAGCAGCCAAGATTGGGACTCGGCTTCCTACGAGCAGTACTTC
TRBD1,NA,TRBV20-1,TRBJ2-7,CSAADYQQGALSEQYF,TGCAGTGCTGCAGACTACCAACAGGGGGCGCTGTCCGAGCAGTACTTC
NA,NA,TRBV7-9,TRBJ2-5,CASSPRRRRDQETQYF,TGTGCCAGCAGCCCCCGGAGAAGGAGAGATCAAGAGACCCAGTACTTC